This passage covers 27 T cell receptor beta chains from one sample sequenced in a study of identifying expanded T cells in peripheral blood. Using immunoSEQ multiplex PCR, the repertoire was profiled, and TCRdb retains in-frame clones only, with some absent. Altogether approximately 85,000 clones are present, approximately 90% being singletons, with the ten largest covering over 15%. Sequencing input: blood. These receptors were obtained from a person aged 18 to 70 in good health.

V gene TRBV6-4 combines with J gene TRBJ2-3; D ambiguous. Germline assignment: CDR1 MRHNA and CDR2 SNTAGT. The CDR3 has 13 residues. Deletions cut 3 bases from V and 4 bases from J, with 8 bases between. The DNA of the CDR3 is TGTGCCAGCAGTGATGGGGATGCAGATACGCAGTATTTT. Residues: CASSDGDADTQYF.

This clone was observed a few times. This chain uses TRBV6-5 with TRBJ1-5, with TRBD1 matching 9 bases. The CDR3 has 15 amino acids. Germline CDR1 and CDR2: MNHEY and SVGAGI. The trim removed 1 base at V and 5 bases at J, leaving 3 bases unmatched. Here the CDR3 DNA reads TGTGCCAGCAGTTACTTCCGGGACAGGGATCAGCCCCAGCATTTT. This codes for CASSYFRDRDQPQHF.

This clone was seen only once. V usage is TRBV15 and J usage is TRBJ1-4; D gene uncertain. Germline V gene data show CDR1 as LNHNV and CDR2 as YYDKDF (reference sequence). The CDR3 is made up of 14 amino acids. V was pared by 5 bases and J by 3 bases, with 10 bases between. The CDR3 protein is CATSYSGSNEKLFF. The CDR3 DNA sequence: TGTGCCACCAGCTACTCGGGATCTAATGAAAAACTGTTTTTT.

This chain links TRBV5-1 with TRBJ1-5; possible D gene TRBD1, 6 bases. The CDR3 sequence is 14 residues long. The ends were cut back, 4 bases at V and 3 bases at J, with 11 bases in the middle. Germline V gives CDR1 SGHRS, CDR2 YFSETQ. CDR3 sequence: CASSQTGINQPQHF. In DNA, the CDR3 is TGCGCCAGCAGCCAAACAGGGATCAATCAGCCCCAGCATTTT.

The rearrangement links TRBV7-9 to TRBJ1-2; D is ambiguous. Deletions cut 5 bases from V and 5 bases from J, with 18 bases between. This CDR3 comprises 15 residues. Germline V gene data show CDR1 as SEHNR and CDR2 as FQNEAQ (reference sequence). As DNA, the CDR3 is TGTGCCAGCAGCCTGGATAGGGCGGACCCATATGGCTACACCTTC. Its protein is CASSLDRADPYGYTF.

This chain connects TRBV5-1 to TRBJ1-2, with TRBD1 matching over 7 bases. V was pared by 3 bases and J by 2 bases, with 10 bases of the junction left unmatched. The CDR3 runs to 16 residues. Germline V gives CDR1 SGHRS, CDR2 YFSETQ. This chain's CDR3 is CASSWFSGTANYGYTF. The CDR3 DNA follows: TGCGCCAGCAGCTGGTTTTCCGGGACAGCAAACTATGGCTACACCTTC.

The CDR3 here is CASSIRDSYEQYF. CDR3 nucleotides: TGTGCCAGTAGTATCCGGGACTCCTACGAGCAGTACTTC. The rearrangement uses TRBV19 and TRBJ2-7, with D tentatively TRBD2 (5 bases). Trimming removed 3 bases from V and 0 bases from J, with 6 bases in between. Germline V gene sequence: CDR1 LNHDA, CDR2 SQIVND (reference sequence). The CDR3 length is 13 residues. Using reference TRBV19 and TRBJ2-7 for the parts outside the CDR3, the full variable domain is DGGITQSPKYLFRKEGQNVTLSCEQNLNHDAMYWYRQDPGQGLRLIYYSQIVNDFQKGDIAEGYSVSREKKESFPLTVTSAQKNPTAFYLCASSIRDSYEQYFGPGTRLTVT.

This chain uses TRBV9 with TRBJ1-1; 9 bases match TRBD1. The V gene's germline CDR1 is SGDLS and CDR2 YYNGEE. The ends lost 1 base at V and 3 bases at J; junction bases unmatched: 4. The CDR3 extends over 15 amino acids. The CDR3 nucleotides are TGTGCCAGCAGCGTAACAGGGGGCTCGTACACTGAAGCTTTCTTT. As protein: CASSVTGGSYTEAFF.

The genes are TRBV27 and TRBJ1-4, with D possibly being TRBD1 (5 bases). Deletions cut 2 bases from V and 3 bases from J, with 10 bases between. The CDR3 has 15 residues. The V gene's germline CDR1 is MNHEY and CDR2 SMNVEV (reference sequence). The CDR3, as DNA: TGTGCCAGCAGTTTAGTCAGGGCTTCTAATGAAAAACTGTTTTTT. It translates to CASSLVRASNEKLFF.

The rearrangement uses TRBV4-1 and TRBJ2-5; D is ambiguous. There are 12 residues in the CDR3. Germline loops: CDR1 MGHRA, CDR2 YSYEKL. With 3 bases removed from V and 3 bases from J, the gap between germline ends came to 5 bases. CDR3 in amino acids: CASSHHEETQYF. The CDR3 coding sequence is TGCGCCAGCAGCCACCACGAAGAGACCCAGTACTTC.

This sequence joins TRBV7-2 and TRBJ2-5; 7 nucleotides align to TRBD1. V lost 5 bases, J lost 4 bases, and 13 bases stayed unmatched. From germline, CDR1 is SGHTA and CDR2 FQGNSA. The CDR3 runs 16 residues. The CDR3, as DNA: TGTGCCAGCAGCCAGAGACAGGGTTTGATAAGAGAGACCCAGTACTTC. Protein product: CASSQRQGLIRETQYF.

This clone has more than one count but fewer than ten. The chain carries TRBV27 and TRBJ1-6; D gene ambiguous. Germline V gene lookup returns CDR1 MNHEY and CDR2 SMNVEV (reference sequence). The CDR3 sequence is 16 residues long. Trimming stripped 4 bases from V and 6 bases from J, with 16 bases between. Here the CDR3 reads CASSYEPPSANSPLHF. The CDR3 nucleotides read TGTGCCAGCAGTTATGAGCCCCCGAGCGCTAATTCACCCCTCCACTTT.

The table lists this clone with a few counts. V and J are TRBV10-3 and TRBJ2-7, with a possible D match to TRBD1 (5 bases). V lost 2 bases to trimming and J lost 2 bases, with 7 bases between them. Germline CDR1 reads ENHRY; CDR2 reads SYGVKD. The CDR3 has 13 residues. The CDR3 loop reads CAISETGPYEQYF. The CDR3, as DNA: TGTGCCATCAGTGAGACAGGACCCTACGAGCAGTACTTC.

The CDR3 reads CASSNQADYGYTF. The CDR3 bases are TGTGCCAGCAGTAACCAGGCGGACTATGGCTACACCTTC. The chain employs TRBV6-6 and TRBJ1-2; no reliable D call. The germline V gene encodes CDR1 MNHNY and CDR2 SVGAGI (reference sequence). V was cut by 5 bases and J by 3 bases, with 10 bases left in between. The CDR3 is made up of 13 amino acids.

V is TRBV4-3 and J is TRBJ1-1; tentative D call: TRBD1 (6 bases). The CDR3 is 17 amino acids. Germline loops: CDR1 LGHNA, CDR2 YSLEER. Deletions cut 4 bases from V and 0 bases from J, with 18 bases between. As DNA, the CDR3 is TGCGCCAGCAGCCCGAGCGGGGGGACACCGATGAACACTGAAGCTTTCTTT. Amino acid sequence: CASSPSGGTPMNTEAFF.

About this clone itself: This sample includes further DNA sequences coding for the same CDR3. The V and J genes are TRBV11-3 and TRBJ1-1; no reliable D call. The CDR3 totals 13 residues. Trimming left V 3 bases short and J 2 bases short, with 7 bases between. Germline values: CDR1 SGHNT, CDR2 YENEEA. In nucleotides, the CDR3 is TGTGCCAGCAGCTTGGCGGGCAACACTGAAGCTTTCTTT. Amino acids: CASSLAGNTEAFF. Full variable domain (rest looked up from reference TRBV11-3 and TRBJ1-1): EAGVVQSPRYKIIEKKQPVAFWCNPISGHNTLYWYLQNLGQGPELLIRYENEEAVDDSQLPKDRFSAERLKGVDSTLKIQPAELGDSAVYLCASSLAGNTEAFFGQGTRLTVV.

The rearrangement links TRBV7-9 to TRBJ1-5; D call uncertain. This CDR3 contains 14 residues. The ends were cut back, 2 bases at V and 0 bases at J, with 5 bases in the middle. CDR1 and CDR2 (germline): SEHNR, FQNEAQ (reference sequence). The CDR3 sequence: CASSLIGSNQPQHF. CDR3 nucleotides: TGTGCCAGCAGCTTAATCGGTAGCAATCAGCCCCAGCATTTT.

This clone is a singleton in its sample. V is TRBV5-6 and J is TRBJ2-7; 7 bases line up with TRBD1. This CDR3 spans 13 amino acids. V shed 1 base and J 4 bases; nucleotides not matched to a gene: 2. Germline CDR1 reads SGHDT; CDR2 reads YYEEEE. The CDR3 spells CASSLRGRYEQYF. The CDR3 DNA is TGTGCCAGCAGCTTGAGGGGGCGTTACGAGCAGTACTTC.

J is TRBJ1-2 and V is TRBV5-6, with 10 positions matching TRBD1. The germline CDR1 and CDR2 sequences are SGHDT and YYEEEE. This CDR3 spans 15 amino acids. V lost 0 bases and J lost 8; bases outside the gene matches: 7. The CDR3, as DNA: TGTGCCAGCAGCTTGGAGGGACAGGGGATCGGAGGCTACACCTTC. Protein sequence: CASSLEGQGIGGYTF.

The J gene is TRBJ1-3, the V gene TRBV11-3; TRBD1 is a possible D gene (6 bases). Germline lookup yields CDR1 SGHNT and CDR2 YENEEA. Trimming removed 5 bases at V and 0 bases at J, with 17 bases between. The CDR3 contains 17 residues. CDR3 in amino acids: CASSHERGPSSGNTIYF. The CDR3 coding sequence is TGTGCCAGCAGCCATGAGCGGGGGCCGAGCTCTGGAAACACCATATATTTT.

The V and J genes are TRBV6-1 and TRBJ2-7; D might be TRBD1 (5 bases). Germline V gene data show CDR1 as MNHNS and CDR2 as SASEGT. The V and J ends lost 6 bases and 0 bases respectively, with 9 bases between them. The CDR3 is 13 residues long. CDR3 sequence (DNA): TGTGCCAGCAGGATAGGGGCCTCCTACGAGCAGTACTTC. As protein: CASRIGASYEQYF.

The CDR3 region is CASSQGVGSNQPQHF. CDR3 coding DNA: TGCGCCAGCAGCCAAGGGGTCGGGTCGAATCAGCCCCAGCATTTT. The V gene is TRBV4-3, the J gene TRBJ1-5; D uncertain. Per the germline V gene, CDR1 is LGHNA and CDR2 is YSLEER. Trimming shortened V by 1 base and J by 4 bases, and 11 bases separated the two germline ends. The CDR3 is 15 residues long.

This clone occurred a few times. This CDR3 is CASSLLGQSSPLHF. CDR3 coding DNA: TGTGCCAGCAGCTTACTGGGACAGTCTTCACCCCTCCACTTT. J is TRBJ1-6 and V is TRBV7-9; 7 bases align to TRBD1. CDR1 is SEHNR, CDR2 FQNEAQ, per germline (reference sequence). This CDR3 comprises 14 residues. After removal of 2 bases from V and 9 bases from J, the junction contained 4 bases not matched to a gene.

This clone has a single count. V is TRBV5-5 and J is TRBJ1-6; D is unresolved. Trimming took off 1 base at V and 8 bases at J, with 28 bases between the two ends. The CDR3 has 20 amino acids. Germline V gene sequence: CDR1 SGHKS, CDR2 YYEKEE (reference sequence). The CDR3 region is CASSLRNTAIHIRTYSPLHF. The CDR3 DNA reads as TGTGCCAGCAGCTTGCGGAACACTGCGATCCATATCCGAACTTATTCACCCCTCCACTTT.

CDR3 amino acids: CASSLARTDTQYF. CDR3 in DNA: TGTGCCAGCAGCTTAGCCCGGACAGATACGCAGTATTTT. This chain links TRBV7-7 with TRBJ2-3; D unresolved. In germline, CDR1 is SSHAT, CDR2 FNYEAQ (reference sequence). Deletions cut 0 bases from V and 3 bases from J, with 4 bases between. This CDR3 has 13 amino acids. Drawing the rest from reference TRBV7-7 and TRBJ2-3, the complete variable domain is GAGVSQSPRYKVTKRGQDVTLRCDPISSHATLYWYQQALGQGPEFLTYFNYEAQPDKSGLPSDRFSAERPEGSISTLTIQRTEQRDSAMYRCASSLARTDTQYFGPGTRLTVL.

The chain recombines TRBV19 with TRBJ1-5, with 9 bases fitting TRBD1. CDR1 and CDR2 from the germline V gene are LNHDA and SQIVND (reference sequence). The CDR3 runs 15 residues. V was pared by 3 bases and J by 6 bases, with 6 bases of the junction left unmatched. This CDR3 is CASSIGTGKGQPQHF. CDR3 DNA sequence: TGTGCCAGTAGTATTGGGACAGGGAAGGGTCAGCCCCAGCATTTT.

The chain joins TRBV6-5 to TRBJ1-5; no clear D. The CDR3 extends over 14 amino acids. V was cut by 5 bases and J by 7 bases, with 15 bases left in between. Germline V CDR1 and CDR2: MNHEY, SVGAGI. CDR3 sequence (DNA): TGTGCCAGCAGTGGGCGTAGTGACGACCAGCCCCAGCATTTT. This encodes CASSGRSDDQPQHF.